What follows describes a single T cell receptor beta chain. The source of the sample is a study of shared T cell receptors in the human thymus. Generated by immunoSEQ multiplex PCR, the TCRdb table keeps only in-frame clones and is missing some. The sample gives about 710,000 clones, about 89% of which show up once; roughly 0.0089% is in the top ten. From germline, CDR1 is SQVTM and CDR2 ANQGSEA. Between the trimmed V and J ends, which lost 6 bases and 3 bases, there was a span of 23 bases. The CDR3 is 16 amino acids. Separately, the same data were catalogued under a study of human thymus T cells. From that report: Those donating were healthy Finnish infants in corrective surgery for congenital heart defects. From resections taken during corrective heart surgery, the thymus tissue was obtained. V and J gene usage appeared biased in thymic and blood repertoires.

Sample: thymocytes. This chain joins TRBV29-1 and TRBJ2-5; D may be TRBD1 (6 bases). The TCR originated in a boy younger than two with a congenital heart defect. The CDR3 region is CSVDTGAGDLKETQYF. The CDR3, as DNA: TGCAGCGTGGACACCGGGGCAGGGGATTTGAAAGAGACCCAGTACTTC.